The T cell receptor (beta chain) under discussion was sequenced for a study of blood T cell repertoires in COVID-19. Study background: COVID-19 samples from acute and convalescent phases originated in the United States, Italy and Spain.

The protocol was immunoSEQ multiplex PCR, while the TCRdb copy is restricted to in-frame clones and leaves out a portion. The profile shows 140,000 or so clones, approximately 80% of them singletons. This clone was counted only a few times. Cohort placement rested on clinical history that participants reported themselves. In the 2 weeks before study entry, exposed participants met a COVID-19 case, which was PCR-confirmed or clinician-diagnosed. CDR3 length equals 15 residues. Germline CDR1 is LNHNV and CDR2 is YYDKDF (reference sequence). V lost 1 base and J lost 7; bases outside the gene matches: 2. The clonotype comes from a young woman who had been exposed to COVID-19. The chain carries TRBV15 and TRBJ1-5; 12 bases fit TRBD1. Material for sequencing was PBMCs or T cells enriched from blood (not recorded which). CDR3 protein: CATSRGDRGLQPQHF. The DNA of the CDR3 is TGTGCCACCAGCAGAGGGGACAGGGGGCTACAGCCCCAGCATTTT.